A selection of T cell receptor beta chains follows, all from one sample in a study of blood T cells in healthy people across ages. Each CDR3 protein is one row after TCRdb ran MiXCR on the 5' RACE reads. Of 750,000 to 950,000 distinct CDR3 sequences in the sample, 50% to 65% were seen once. Sequencing input: blood. These receptors all come from an elderly man in good health. Each CDR3 is given with its conserved first and last residue. The D gene is left open where the match is weak. Clone size, where shown, is once, few, many, or a class for clones that have expanded.

d_call j_call clone_size v_call cdr3_aa cdr3_nt
TRBD1 TRBJ1-5 few TRBV18 CASSPDRLGNQPQHF TGTGCCAGCTCCCCGGACAGGCTGGGCAATCAGCCCCAGCATTTT
- TRBJ2-1 many TRBV24-1 CATSGLSTFSYNEQFF TGTGCCACCAGTGGGCTCAGCACGTTCTCCTACAATGAGCAGTTCTTC
- TRBJ1-1 - TRBV21-1 CASSNPGRNTEAFF TGTGCCAGCAGCAATCCGGGACGTAACACTGAAGCTTTCTTT
- TRBJ1-2 many TRBV2 CASSTTVNYGYTF TGTGCCAGCTCAACGACCGTGAACTATGGCTACACCTTC
- TRBJ1-3 - TRBV21-1 CASSKDVGTSGNTIYF TGTGCCAGCAGCAAAGATGTGGGTACCTCTGGAAACACCATATATTTT
- TRBJ2-7 - TRBV7-2 CASSPPAGNEQYF TGTGCCAGCAGCCCCCCCGCAGGCAATGAGCAGTACTTC
TRBD2 TRBJ2-7 - TRBV2 CASSRLAGANEQYF TGTGCCAGCAGCCGCCTAGCGGGAGCGAACGAGCAGTACTTC
TRBD2 TRBJ2-3 few TRBV3-1 CASSPVGAGVYTQYF TGTGCCAGCAGCCCGGTCGGAGCGGGAGTTTATACGCAGTATTTT
- TRBJ2-1 - TRBV29-1 CSVVWLREQFF TGCAGCGTTGTTTGGCTCCGAGAGCAGTTCTTC
- TRBJ2-3 - TRBV9 CASTRTGYTDTQYF TGTGCCAGCACCCGCACGGGGTACACAGATACGCAGTATTTT
TRBD1 TRBJ1-2 - TRBV7-9 CASSPPQDRGRNYGYTF TGTGCCAGCAGCCCACCGCAAGACAGGGGGCGTAACTATGGCTACACCTTC
- TRBJ2-3 few TRBV7-3 CASSLSQGLDTQYF TGTGCCAGCAGCCTTTCGCAGGGGTTGGATACGCAGTATTTT
TRBD1 TRBJ1-1 - TRBV20-1 CSASRYRGGETEAFF TGCAGTGCTTCGAGATACAGGGGAGGGGAAACTGAAGCTTTCTTT
- TRBJ1-2 - TRBV29-1 CSVEDGATDYIFYGYTF TGCAGCGTTGAAGATGGGGCGACAGACTACATTTTCTATGGCTACACCTTC
- TRBJ2-7 - TRBV27 CASSLQGWSSYEQYF TGTGCCAGCAGTTTACAGGGCTGGAGCTCCTACGAGCAGTACTTC
TRBD1 TRBJ2-7 - TRBV5-1 CASQGAYEQYF TGCGCCAGCCAGGGGGCTTACGAGCAGTACTTC
TRBD1 TRBJ2-5 - TRBV12-3/TRBV12-4 CASRGQESGEQYF TGTGCCAGCAGGGGACAGGAGTCGGGGGAGCAGTACTTC
- TRBJ1-5 few TRBV4-1 CASSQFRGRVDQPQHF TGCGCCAGCAGCCAATTTAGGGGCAGGGTCGATCAGCCCCAGCATTTT
TRBD2 TRBJ2-5 few TRBV20-1 CSGSPLAVRGETQYF TGCAGTGGCAGCCCCCTAGCGGTTAGGGGAGAGACCCAGTACTTC
TRBD2 TRBJ2-3 - TRBV6-2/TRBV6-3 CASITRGGSGGYAYF TGTGCCAGCATTACCCGAGGCGGGAGTGGGGGATACGCGTATTTT
TRBD2 TRBJ2-1 few TRBV6-5 CASSYDGRAENEQFF TGTGCCAGCAGTTACGACGGGAGGGCCGAGAATGAGCAGTTCTTC
TRBD1 TRBJ2-2 - TRBV10-3 CATGTGSPPGELFF TGTGCCACCGGGACAGGGAGTCCCCCCGGGGAGCTGTTTTTT
- TRBJ2-7 - TRBV7-9 CASSFPGRDEQYF TGTGCCAGCAGCTTTCCGGGAAGGGACGAGCAGTACTTC
TRBD1 TRBJ1-2 - TRBV10-3 CAISEGTGEYGYTF TGTGCCATCAGTGAGGGGACAGGGGAGTATGGCTACACCTTC
- TRBJ2-4 - TRBV25-1 CASSERGSHIQYF TGTGCCAGCAGTGAACGAGGAAGCCACATTCAGTACTTC
- TRBJ1-1 - TRBV27 CASSGGLGNTEAFF TGTGCCAGCAGTGGGGGACTCGGGAACACTGAAGCTTTCTTT
- TRBJ1-2 - TRBV28 CATTQGDYGYTF TGTGCCACCACACAGGGCGACTATGGCTACACCTTC
- TRBJ2-7 - TRBV9 CASSVGAQGYEQYF TGTGCCAGCAGCGTAGGGGCACAGGGCTATGAGCAGTACTTC
- TRBJ2-6 - TRBV9 CASSVRATGANVLTF TGTGCCAGCAGCGTGCGGGCTACTGGGGCCAACGTCCTGACTTTC
TRBD1 TRBJ2-7 - TRBV3-1 CASSPLQGVAPGEQYF TGTGCCAGCAGCCCTCTACAGGGGGTAGCCCCTGGCGAGCAGTACTTC
- TRBJ1-2 - TRBV2 CASRDSTGPYGYTF TGTGCCAGCAGGGATTCCACAGGGCCGTATGGCTACACCTTC
TRBD2 TRBJ2-5 - TRBV5-1 CASSLRSGGRQETQYF TGCGCCAGCAGCTTGAGATCGGGAGGCCGACAAGAGACCCAGTACTTC
- TRBJ2-7 - TRBV15 CATSSRTLASYEQYF TGTGCCACCAGCTCACGGACACTCGCCTCCTACGAGCAGTACTTC
- TRBJ1-5 - TRBV12-3/TRBV12-4 CASSKGGPGNQPQHF TGTGCCAGCAGCAAAGGGGGTCCGGGCAATCAGCCCCAGCATTTT
TRBD2 TRBJ2-5 - TRBV2 CASRVAGGVYEQYF TGTGCCAGCAGGGTAGCGGGAGGTGTGTATGAGCAGTACTTC
- TRBJ2-7 - TRBV7-9 CASNVTQVSYEQYF TGTGCCAGCAATGTAACCCAAGTCTCCTACGAGCAGTACTTC
- TRBJ2-7 - TRBV5-1 CARSSSSYEQYF TGCGCCAGGAGCTCTAGCTCCTACGAGCAGTACTTC
- TRBJ1-2 - TRBV10-3 CAISGPSGGYTF TGTGCCATCAGCGGCCCCTCCGGCGGCTACACCTTC
- TRBJ2-3 - TRBV5-1 CASSYQGGYAYF TGCGCCAGCAGCTACCAGGGGGGATACGCGTATTTT
TRBD1 TRBJ2-7 few TRBV2 CASSEQGASTYEQYF TGTGCCAGCAGTGAACAGGGGGCCTCTACCTACGAGCAGTACTTC
TRBD1 TRBJ2-1 - TRBV12-3/TRBV12-4 CASSSPPGQGKETQFF TGTGCCAGCAGTTCTCCCCCGGGACAGGGGAAAGAGACCCAGTTCTTC
- TRBJ2-7 - TRBV20-1 CSARESLGLRYEQYF TGCAGTGCTAGAGAATCCCTGGGACTCAGATACGAGCAGTACTTC
- TRBJ1-6 - TRBV10-3 CAISEDENSPLHF TGTGCCATCAGTGAGGACGAAAATTCACCCCTCCACTTT
- TRBJ2-2 once TRBV28 CASSPPLAPPNTGELFF TGTGCCAGCAGTCCTCCGCTAGCGCCTCCGAACACCGGGGAGCTGTTTTTT
TRBD1 TRBJ2-7 few TRBV2 CASRTGVSSYEQYF TGTGCCAGCAGGACAGGGGTTAGCTCCTACGAGCAGTACTTC
TRBD1 TRBJ1-2 - TRBV7-9 CASSRDSSNYGYTF TGTGCCAGCAGCCGGGACAGTTCTAACTATGGCTACACCTTC
TRBD1 TRBJ1-1 - TRBV25-1 CASSEEPGGRYTEAFF TGTGCCAGCAGTGAAGAGCCAGGGGGGAGGTACACTGAAGCTTTCTTT
TRBD2 TRBJ2-1 - TRBV5-1 CASSLEGTRGSYNEQFF TGCGCCAGCAGCTTGGAAGGGACTAGGGGCTCCTACAATGAGCAGTTCTTC